These 8 T cell receptor beta chains originate from one sample sequenced in a study of regulatory T cells in long-lasting Graves disease. The time point was: persistent/refractory GD, antithyroid drugs over 5 years with positive TRAb. Making the TCR library involved RNA that had been extracted from PBMCs. HTBI primers from iRepertoire and Arm-PCR of CDR3 regions yielded the TCR beta libraries. TCRdb analysed the multiplex PCR reads with MiXCR anew, one entry per CDR3 protein. This sample has approximately 360,000 distinct CDR3 sequences, with roughly 25% found just once. The starting material was peripheral blood mononuclear cells (PBMCs), obtained when the disease was refractory, from a patient treated with antithyroid drugs. The receptor set was obtained from a woman aged 35 to 49 with Graves disease.

This clonotype has only a few counts. Written as DNA, the CDR3 is TGCGCCAGCAGCTTCAGACAGGGTATGGACGAGCAGTACTTC. Protein: CASSFRQGMDEQYF. The rearrangement uses TRBV5-1 and TRBJ2-7; 7 bases line up with TRBD1. V shed 2 bases and J 5 bases; nucleotides not matched to a gene: 7. Germline V CDR1 and CDR2: SGHRS, YFSETQ. The length of the CDR3 is 14 residues. The whole variable domain, remainder taken from reference TRBV5-1 and TRBJ2-7, is KAGVTQTPRYLIKTRGQQVTLSCSPISGHRSVSWYQQTPGQGLQFLFEYFSETQRNKGNFPGRFSGRQFSNSRSEMNVSTLELGDSALYLCASSFRQGMDEQYFGPGTRLTVT.

This clonotype has just a few counts. The V call is TRBV12-3 or TRBV12-4, the J call TRBJ2-7; TRBD1 matches at 7 bases. V gave up 5 bases and J gave up 1 base; unmatched junction bases: 5. The CDR3 sequence is 14 residues long. CDR3 residues: CASSPGQASYEQYF. The CDR3 DNA is TGTGCCAGCAGTCCAGGACAGGCGTCCTACGAGCAGTACTTC.

This clonotype was picked up a small number of times. The CDR3 DNA follows: TGTGCCAGCAGTTCTTCAAACTCTGGAAACACCATATATTTT. Protein sequence: CASSSSNSGNTIYF. The V call is TRBV27, the J call TRBJ1-3; D is unclear. The germline V gene encodes CDR1 MNHEY and CDR2 SMNVEV (reference sequence). Trimming took 4 bases from V and 0 from J, leaving 7 bases between them. The length of the CDR3 is 14 residues.

The rearrangement joins TRBV5-6 to TRBJ2-7; 10 nucleotides agree with TRBD1. The V and J ends lost 2 bases and 7 bases, in that order; junction bases with no gene match: 3. Germline assignment: CDR1 SGHDT and CDR2 YYEEEE. The CDR3 loop spans 13 amino acids. CDR3 DNA: TGTGCCAGCAGCTTCGGGACAGGGGTAGAGCAGTACTTC. This sequence encodes CASSFGTGVEQYF.

This clonotype was seen only a few times. The chain links TRBV5-1 to TRBJ2-2, with 8 bases matching TRBD2. The ends lost 3 bases at V and 5 bases at J; junction bases unmatched: 3. CDR1 is SGHRS, CDR2 YFSETQ, per germline. CDR3 length: 14 amino acids. The CDR3 reads CASSSLAGTGELFF. In DNA form, the CDR3 reads TGCGCCAGCAGCTCCTTAGCGGGAACCGGGGAGCTGTTTTTT.

In its sample, this clonotype was seen many times. The chain links TRBV28 to TRBJ1-1, with D unclear. Trimming left V 7 bases short and J 5 bases short, with 11 bases between. CDR1 and CDR2 from the germline V gene are MDHEN and SYDVKM. CDR3 length: 12 amino acids. The CDR3 sequence is CASTRRWTEAFF. For the CDR3, the DNA is TGTGCCAGCACCCGGCGTTGGACTGAAGCTTTCTTT.

V gene TRBV2 combines with J gene TRBJ2-2; 7 positions agree with TRBD2. There are 13 residues in the CDR3. Germline V gives CDR1 SNHLY, CDR2 FYNNEI. V was pared by 9 bases and J by 4 bases, with 5 bases of the junction left unmatched. The CDR3 DNA follows: TGTGCCAGTCGTGGGACTACCACCGGGGAGCTGTTTTTT. Protein sequence: CASRGTTTGELFF. The full variable domain, with the rest looked up from reference TRBV2 and TRBJ2-2, is EPEVTQTPSHQVTQMGQEVILRCVPISNHLYFYWYRQILGQKVEFLVSFYNNEISEKSEIFDDQFSVERPDGSNFTLKIRSTKLEDSAMYFCASRGTTTGELFFGEGSRLTVL.

The chain employs TRBV3-1 and TRBJ1-2; D perhaps matches TRBD1 (6 bases). V gave up 4 bases and J gave up 4 bases, with 13 bases separating them. The length of the CDR3 is 14 residues. Germline assignment: CDR1 LGHDT and CDR2 YNNKEL (reference sequence). The CDR3 DNA is TGTGCCAGCAGCCCCCGGACAGTCGCCTATGGCTACACCTTC. Protein sequence: CASSPRTVAYGYTF.